This T cell receptor beta chain is from a study of blood T cells in healthy people across ages. The length of the CDR3 is 13 residues. The germline V gene encodes CDR1 LNHNV and CDR2 YYDKDF (reference sequence). A second PCR, run for about 7 to 11 cycles, used a sample-barcoded 5' primer plus a J-beta primer mix. TCRdb reprocessed the 5' RACE reads via MiXCR and lists one record per CDR3 protein. The sample gives about 620,000 distinct CDR3 sequences, over 40% of which show up once; 13% is in the top ten. Concerning this clonotype: This may arise from a read error, as a much more abundant clone is one base away.

The V and J genes are TRBV15 and TRBJ2-7; possible D gene TRBD1, 5 bases. This sequence originates from an elderly woman in good health. Sequencing was done on a sample of blood. The DNA of the CDR3 is TGTGTCACCAGCAGGGTAATTTCCTACGAGCAGTACTTC. Protein: CVTSRVISYEQYF.